The rows below give T cell receptor beta chains drawn from one sample of a study of OX40 agonist ivuxolimab in advanced cancers. Clones were read by immunoSEQ multiplex PCR, and TCRdb kept only the in-frame ones, dropping some. The sample yields 66,000 or so clones, about nine tenths seen once. The starting material was CD4+ or CD8+ T cells sorted from blood, obtained in a trial of the OX40 agonist ivuxolimab. Source of these receptors: an adult with an advanced solid tumor such as melanoma, head and neck, liver or kidney cancer. The CDR3 runs from the conserved cysteine through the conserved F or W.

j_call v_call cdr3_aa
TRBJ2-1 TRBV18 CASSPLISGSINEQFF
TRBJ2-3 TRBV5-6 CASSLPPGSTDTQYF
TRBJ1-3 TRBV7-9 CASSPVGNTIYF
TRBJ1-1 TRBV27 CASSFLSANTEAFF
TRBJ2-5 TRBV10-3 CAISESNRAKETQYF
TRBJ2-7 TRBV6-5 CASSYSRRGSDEQYF
TRBJ2-7 TRBV5-1 CASSLGDDYEQYF
TRBJ1-6 TRBV9 CASSPDPTGDNSPLHF
TRBJ2-2 TRBV18 CASSPLAPSGRASSTGELFF
TRBJ2-3 TRBV27 CASSLSLGLAGRSTDTQYF
TRBJ1-5 TRBV28 CASRRTVNQPQHF
TRBJ2-7 TRBV30 CAWRQGLIYEQYF
TRBJ2-2 TRBV19 CASSTLPGQGLAGELFF
TRBJ1-2 TRBV5-8 CASSLLGTGDDGYTF
TRBJ2-7 TRBV7-2 CASSPRGNEQYF
TRBJ1-1 TRBV5-4 CASSSGQGWTEAFF
TRBJ1-2 TRBV28 CASSFPGRSGYTF
TRBJ1-2 TRBV10-3 CAISESLTRYGYTF
TRBJ2-7 TRBV6-6 CASSSRALLSYEQYF
TRBJ2-7 TRBV19 CASSMVGGTAYEQYF
TRBJ2-5 TRBV5-5 CASSPQWTGKETQYF
TRBJ2-1 TRBV5-1 CASSLLTGSYNEQFF
TRBJ1-2 TRBV18 CASSPLKEYGYTF
TRBJ2-7 TRBV5-1 CASSPEGGYEQYF
TRBJ2-2 TRBV6-5 CASSPAGQNTGELFF
TRBJ2-7 TRBV19 CASSVPGQTYEQYF
TRBJ1-4 TRBV4-3 CASSPGQGRKLFF
TRBJ2-3 TRBV6-1 CASSDRGLLTDTQYF
TRBJ1-1 TRBV29-1 CSVEGDRGSEAFF
TRBJ2-7 TRBV7-2 CASSLGVGRGGYEQYF
TRBJ2-2 TRBV7-6 CASAGTVETGELFF
TRBJ1-4 TRBV10-1 CASSPGLGYGTNEKLFF
TRBJ2-1 TRBV5-4 CASSLTGVNEQFF
TRBJ1-2 TRBV14 CASSQEQGLGNYGYTF
TRBJ2-5 TRBV7-7 CASSRGLAGESETQYF
TRBJ2-2 TRBV29-1 CSVVSGRPTGELFF
TRBJ1-5 TRBV10-3 CASGGGNQPQHF
TRBJ1-1 TRBV29-1 CSVVTGRAFF
TRBJ2-1 TRBV7-7 CASSTGQGSYNEQFF
TRBJ1-5 TRBV6-5 CASSYSGRQPQHF
TRBJ1-1 TRBV6-5 CATETGAAEAFF
TRBJ1-6 TRBV5-4 CASSLARQQNSPLHF